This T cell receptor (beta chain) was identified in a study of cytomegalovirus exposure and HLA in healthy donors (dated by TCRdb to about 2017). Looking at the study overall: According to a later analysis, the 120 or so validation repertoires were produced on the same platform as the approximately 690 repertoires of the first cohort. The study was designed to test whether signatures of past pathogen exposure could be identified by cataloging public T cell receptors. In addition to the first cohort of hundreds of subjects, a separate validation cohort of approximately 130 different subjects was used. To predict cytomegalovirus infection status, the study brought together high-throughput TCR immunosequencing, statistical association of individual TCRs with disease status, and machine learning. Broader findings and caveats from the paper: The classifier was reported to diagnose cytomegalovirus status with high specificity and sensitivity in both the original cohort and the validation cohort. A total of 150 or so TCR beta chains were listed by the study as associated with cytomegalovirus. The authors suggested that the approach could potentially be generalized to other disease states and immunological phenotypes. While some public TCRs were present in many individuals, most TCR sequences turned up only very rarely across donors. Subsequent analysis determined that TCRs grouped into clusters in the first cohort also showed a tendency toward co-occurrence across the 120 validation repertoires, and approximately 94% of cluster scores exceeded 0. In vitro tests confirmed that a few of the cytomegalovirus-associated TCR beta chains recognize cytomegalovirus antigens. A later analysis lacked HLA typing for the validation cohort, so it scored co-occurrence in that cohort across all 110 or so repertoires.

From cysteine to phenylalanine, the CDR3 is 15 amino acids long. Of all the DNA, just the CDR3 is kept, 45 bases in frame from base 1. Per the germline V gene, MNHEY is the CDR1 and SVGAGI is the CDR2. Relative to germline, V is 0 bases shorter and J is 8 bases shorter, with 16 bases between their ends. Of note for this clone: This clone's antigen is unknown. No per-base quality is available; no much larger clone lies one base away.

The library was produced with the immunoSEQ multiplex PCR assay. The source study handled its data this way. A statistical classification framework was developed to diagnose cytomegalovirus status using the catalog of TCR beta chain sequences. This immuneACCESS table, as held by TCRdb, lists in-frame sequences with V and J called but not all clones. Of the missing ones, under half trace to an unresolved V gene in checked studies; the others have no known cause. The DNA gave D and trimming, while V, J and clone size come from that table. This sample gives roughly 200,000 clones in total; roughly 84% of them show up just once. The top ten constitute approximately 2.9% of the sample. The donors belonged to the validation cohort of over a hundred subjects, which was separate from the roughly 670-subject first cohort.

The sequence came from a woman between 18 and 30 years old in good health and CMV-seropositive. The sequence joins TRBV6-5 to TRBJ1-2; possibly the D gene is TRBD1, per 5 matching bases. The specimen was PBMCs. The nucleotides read TGTGCCAGCAGTTACTCGATGATTACAGGATCCGGCTACACCTTC. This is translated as CASSYSMITGSGYTF.